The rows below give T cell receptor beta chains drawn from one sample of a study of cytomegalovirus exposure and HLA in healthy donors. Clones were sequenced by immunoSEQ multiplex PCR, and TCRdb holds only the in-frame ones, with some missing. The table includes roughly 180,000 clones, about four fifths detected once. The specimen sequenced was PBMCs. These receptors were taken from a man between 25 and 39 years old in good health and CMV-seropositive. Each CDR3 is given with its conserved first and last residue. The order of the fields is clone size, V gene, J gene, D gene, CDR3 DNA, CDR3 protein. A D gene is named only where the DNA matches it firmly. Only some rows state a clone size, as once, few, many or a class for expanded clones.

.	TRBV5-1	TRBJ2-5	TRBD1	TGCGCCAGCAGCCTAGGACAGGACCAAGAGACCCAGTACTTC	CASSLGQDQETQYF
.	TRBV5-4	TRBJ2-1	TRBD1	TGTGCCAGCAGCCGTCCGGACAGGGGGAACAATGAGCAGTTCTTC	CASSRPDRGNNEQFF
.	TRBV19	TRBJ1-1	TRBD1	TGTGCCAGTAGACAGGGGTACATGAACACTGAAGCTTTCTTT	CASRQGYMNTEAFF
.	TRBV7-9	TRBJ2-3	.	TGTGCCAGCAGACCAGACTACCTAGATACGCAGTATTTT	CASRPDYLDTQYF
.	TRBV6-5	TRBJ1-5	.	TGTGCCAGCAGTTACTCCGGGGGGACTCAGCCCCAGCATTTT	CASSYSGGTQPQHF
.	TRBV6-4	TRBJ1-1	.	TGTGCCAGCAGTGATCTCGGGACTGAAGCTTTCTTT	CASSDLGTEAFF
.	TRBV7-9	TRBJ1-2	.	TGTGCCAGCAGCTTAATAGGGGGACATGGCTACACCTTC	CASSLIGGHGYTF
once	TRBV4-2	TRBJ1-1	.	TGTGCCAGCAGCCAGAAGACAGGCATGAACACTGAAGCTTTCTTT	CASSQKTGMNTEAFF
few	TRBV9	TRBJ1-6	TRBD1	TGTGCCAGCAGCGTAGGACAGGGTAATTCACCCCTCCACTTT	CASSVGQGNSPLHF
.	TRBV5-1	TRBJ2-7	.	TGCGCCAGCAGCCCAGGACGGGGAAGGATCGAGCAGTACTTC	CASSPGRGRIEQYF
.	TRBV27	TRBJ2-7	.	TGTGCCAGCAGTTCTACCTACGAGCAGTACTTC	CASSSTYEQYF
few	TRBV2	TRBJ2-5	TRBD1	TGTGCCAGCAGTCCCGACAGGGGACCGCAAGAGACCCAGTACTTC	CASSPDRGPQETQYF
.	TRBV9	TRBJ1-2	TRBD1	TGTGCCAGCAGCGAGGGCGGACAGGGCTATGGCTACACCTTC	CASSEGGQGYGYTF
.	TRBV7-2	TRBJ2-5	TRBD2	TGTGCCAGCAGCCGACTAGCGGGGAACCAAGAGACCCAGTACTTC	CASSRLAGNQETQYF
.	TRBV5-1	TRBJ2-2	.	TGCGCCAGCAGCACCATTACTAGAGCCGGGGAGCTGTTTTTT	CASSTITRAGELFF
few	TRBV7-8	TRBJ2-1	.	TGTGCCAGCAGCCGAAGCACTAGAGGTCTTCCAGGTACCTCCTACAATGAGCAGTTCTTC	CASSRSTRGLPGTSYNEQFF
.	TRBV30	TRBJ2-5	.	TGTGCCTGGAGTGTACGTAGAGGGGAGACCCAGTACTTC	CAWSVRRGETQYF
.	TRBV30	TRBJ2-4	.	TGTGCCTGGAGTGTGAGGGAGGCCATTCAGTACTTC	CAWSVREAIQYF
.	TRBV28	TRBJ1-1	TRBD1	TGTGCCAGCGGAAGGGGGCCCAACACTGAAGCTTTCTTT	CASGRGPNTEAFF
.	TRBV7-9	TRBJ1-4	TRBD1	TGTGCCAGCAGCTTTCAGGGGGCGAGGGGGGAAAAACTGTTTTTT	CASSFQGARGEKLFF
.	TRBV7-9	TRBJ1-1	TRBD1	TGTGCCAGCAGCTCAGGACAGGGGGACACTGAAGCTTTCTTT	CASSSGQGDTEAFF
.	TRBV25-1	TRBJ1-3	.	TGTGCCAGCAGTGAAGCCGGGATACTAAACACCATATATTTT	CASSEAGILNTIYF
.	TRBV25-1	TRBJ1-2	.	TGTGCCAGCAGTGAATACGGGGACACCACCGCTGGCTACACCTTC	CASSEYGDTTAGYTF
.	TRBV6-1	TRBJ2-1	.	TGTGCCAGCAGTAGAGGAAGGGGGTCCTACAATGAGCAGTTCTTC	CASSRGRGSYNEQFF
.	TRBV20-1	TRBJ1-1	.	TGCAGTGCTCGGTTCACTGAAGCTTTCTTT	CSARFTEAFF
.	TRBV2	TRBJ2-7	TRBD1	TGTGCCAGCAGTAAGGCCGGGACAGCCGCCTACGAGCAGTACTTC	CASSKAGTAAYEQYF
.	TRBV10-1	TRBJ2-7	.	TGCGCCAGCAGTGAGTCGAGTTCCTACGAGCAGTACTTC	CASSESSSYEQYF